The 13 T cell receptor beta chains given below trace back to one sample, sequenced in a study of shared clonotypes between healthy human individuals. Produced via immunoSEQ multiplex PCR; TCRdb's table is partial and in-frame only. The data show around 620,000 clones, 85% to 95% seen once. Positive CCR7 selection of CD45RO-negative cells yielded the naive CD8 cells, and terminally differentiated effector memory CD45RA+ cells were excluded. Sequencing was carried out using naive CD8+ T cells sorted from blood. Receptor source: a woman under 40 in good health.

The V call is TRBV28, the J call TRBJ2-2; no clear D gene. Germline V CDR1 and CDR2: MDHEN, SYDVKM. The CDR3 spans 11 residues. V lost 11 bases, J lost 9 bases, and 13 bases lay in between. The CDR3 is CAAAVGWELFF. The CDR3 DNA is TGTGCCGCCGCGGTGGGCTGGGAGCTGTTTTTT.

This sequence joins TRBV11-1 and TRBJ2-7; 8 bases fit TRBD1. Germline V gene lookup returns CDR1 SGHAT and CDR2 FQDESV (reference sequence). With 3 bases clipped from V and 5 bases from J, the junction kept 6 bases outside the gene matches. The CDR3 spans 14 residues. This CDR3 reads CASSLGQEIDEQYF. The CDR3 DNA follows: TGTGCCAGCAGCTTGGGACAGGAAATTGACGAGCAGTACTTC.

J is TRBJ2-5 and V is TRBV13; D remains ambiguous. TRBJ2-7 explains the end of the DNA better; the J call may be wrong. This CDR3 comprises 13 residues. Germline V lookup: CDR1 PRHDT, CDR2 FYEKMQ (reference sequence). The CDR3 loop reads CASSPGRAYEQYF. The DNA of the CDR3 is TGTGCCAGCAGTCCAGGACGGGCCTACGAGCAGTACTTC.

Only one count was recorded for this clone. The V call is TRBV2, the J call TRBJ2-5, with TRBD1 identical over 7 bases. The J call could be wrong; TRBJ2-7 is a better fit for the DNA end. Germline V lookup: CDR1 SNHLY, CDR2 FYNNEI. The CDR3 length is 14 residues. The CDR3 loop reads CASSAGTVAYEQYF. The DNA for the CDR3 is TGTGCCAGCAGTGCCGGGACAGTCGCCTACGAGCAGTACTTC.

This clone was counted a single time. This CDR3 is CASGLGLAGGPGGELFF. Written as DNA, the CDR3 is TGTGCTAGTGGTTTGGGACTAGCGGGAGGGCCAGGCGGGGAGCTGTTTTTT. The rearrangement uses TRBV12-5 and TRBJ2-2; 14 bases are shared with TRBD2. The V and J ends lost 1 base and 7 bases, in that order; junction bases with no gene match: 5. CDR3 length equals 17 residues. CDR1 is LGHNT, CDR2 FRNRAP, per germline.

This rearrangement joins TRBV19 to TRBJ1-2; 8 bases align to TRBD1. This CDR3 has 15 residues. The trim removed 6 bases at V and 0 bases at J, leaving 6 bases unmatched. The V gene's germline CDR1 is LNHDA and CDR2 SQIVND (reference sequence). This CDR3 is CASRQGARTNYGYTF. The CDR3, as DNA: TGTGCCAGTAGGCAGGGGGCGCGGACTAACTATGGCTACACCTTC.

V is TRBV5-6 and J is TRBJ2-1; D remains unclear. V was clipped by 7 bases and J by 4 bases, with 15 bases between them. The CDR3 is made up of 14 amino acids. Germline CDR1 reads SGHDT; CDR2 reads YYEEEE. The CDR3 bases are TGTGCCAGCTCTGCTGGCATGGGTTACAATGAGCAGTTCTTC. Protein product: CASSAGMGYNEQFF.

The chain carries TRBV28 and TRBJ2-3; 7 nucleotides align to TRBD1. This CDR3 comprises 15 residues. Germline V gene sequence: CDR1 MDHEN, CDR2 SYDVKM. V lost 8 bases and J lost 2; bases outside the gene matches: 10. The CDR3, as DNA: TGTGCCAGCGCCCCTCGGGACAGACTCACAGATACGCAGTATTTT. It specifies CASAPRDRLTDTQYF.

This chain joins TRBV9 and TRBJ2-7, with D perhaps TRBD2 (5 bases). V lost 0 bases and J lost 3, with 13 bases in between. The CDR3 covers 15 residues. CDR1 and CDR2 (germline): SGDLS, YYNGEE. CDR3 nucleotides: TGTGCCAGCAGCGTAGAGCCAAGCGGCGTCTACGAGCAGTACTTC. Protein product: CASSVEPSGVYEQYF.

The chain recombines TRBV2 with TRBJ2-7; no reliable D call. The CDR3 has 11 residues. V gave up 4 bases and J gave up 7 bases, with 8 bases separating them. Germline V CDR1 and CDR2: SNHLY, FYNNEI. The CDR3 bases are TGTGCCAGCAGTGGAGAAGGAGAGCAGTACTTC. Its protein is CASSGEGEQYF.

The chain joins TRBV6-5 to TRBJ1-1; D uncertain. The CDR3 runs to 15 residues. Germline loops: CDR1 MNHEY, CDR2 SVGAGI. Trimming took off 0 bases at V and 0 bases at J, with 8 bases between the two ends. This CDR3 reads CASSYSVTMNTEAFF. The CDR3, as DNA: TGTGCCAGCAGTTACTCAGTCACAATGAACACTGAAGCTTTCTTT.

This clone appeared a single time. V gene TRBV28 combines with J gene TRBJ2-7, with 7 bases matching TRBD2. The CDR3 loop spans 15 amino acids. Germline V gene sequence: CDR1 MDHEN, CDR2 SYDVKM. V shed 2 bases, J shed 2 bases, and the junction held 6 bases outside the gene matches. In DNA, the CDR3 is TGTGCCAGCAGTTTAAATGCGGGAGCGGCCTACGAGCAGTACTTC. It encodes CASSLNAGAAYEQYF.

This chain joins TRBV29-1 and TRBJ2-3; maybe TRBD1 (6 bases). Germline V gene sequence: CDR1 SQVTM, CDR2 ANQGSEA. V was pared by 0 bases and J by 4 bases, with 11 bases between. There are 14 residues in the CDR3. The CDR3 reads CSVEEGTKADTQYF. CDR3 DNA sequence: TGCAGCGTTGAAGAGGGGACAAAAGCAGATACGCAGTATTTT.